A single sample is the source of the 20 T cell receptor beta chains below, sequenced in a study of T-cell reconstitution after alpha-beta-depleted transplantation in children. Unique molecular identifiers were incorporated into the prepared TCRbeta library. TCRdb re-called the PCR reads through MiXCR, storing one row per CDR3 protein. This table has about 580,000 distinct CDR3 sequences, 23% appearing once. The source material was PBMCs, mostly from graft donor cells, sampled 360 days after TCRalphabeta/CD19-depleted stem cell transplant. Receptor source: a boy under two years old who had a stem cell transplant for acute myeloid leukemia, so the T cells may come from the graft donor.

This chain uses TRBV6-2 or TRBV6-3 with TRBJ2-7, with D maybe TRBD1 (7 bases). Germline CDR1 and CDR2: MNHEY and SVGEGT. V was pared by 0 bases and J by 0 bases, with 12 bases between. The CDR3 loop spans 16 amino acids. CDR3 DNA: TGTGCCAGCAGTTACTCGAGGAGGGGGCCCTCCTACGAGCAGTACGTC. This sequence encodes CASSYSRRGPSYEQYV.

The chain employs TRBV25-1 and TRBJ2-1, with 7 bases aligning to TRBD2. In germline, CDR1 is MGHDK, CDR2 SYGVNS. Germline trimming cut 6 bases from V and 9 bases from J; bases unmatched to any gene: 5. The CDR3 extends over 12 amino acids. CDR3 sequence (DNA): TGTGCCAGCAGGGGGAGCGGGGCTGAGCAGTTCTTC. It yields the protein CASRGSGAEQFF.

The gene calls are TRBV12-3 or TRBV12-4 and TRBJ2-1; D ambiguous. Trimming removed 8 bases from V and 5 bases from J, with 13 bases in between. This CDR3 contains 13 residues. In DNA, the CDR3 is TGTGCCAGCTACGACTTGGGGAACAATGAGCAGTTCTTC. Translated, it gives CASYDLGNNEQFF.

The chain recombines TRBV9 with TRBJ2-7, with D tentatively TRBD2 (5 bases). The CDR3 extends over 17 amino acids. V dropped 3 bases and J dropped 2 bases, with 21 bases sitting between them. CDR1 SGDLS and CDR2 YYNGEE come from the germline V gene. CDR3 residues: CASSAEGVAHAPYEQYF. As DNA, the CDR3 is TGTGCCAGCAGCGCCGAGGGAGTAGCCCACGCACCCTACGAGCAGTACTTC. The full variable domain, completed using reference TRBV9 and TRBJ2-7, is DSGVTQTPKHLITATGQRVTLRCSPRSGDLSVYWYQQSLDQGLQFLIQYYNGEERAKGNILERFSAQQFPDLHSELNLSSLELGDSALYFCASSAEGVAHAPYEQYFGPGTRLTVT.

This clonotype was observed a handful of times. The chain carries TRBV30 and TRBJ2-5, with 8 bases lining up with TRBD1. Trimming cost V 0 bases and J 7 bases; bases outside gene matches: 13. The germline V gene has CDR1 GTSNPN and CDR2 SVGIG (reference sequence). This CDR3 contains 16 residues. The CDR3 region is CAWSVRGQGNRGTQYF. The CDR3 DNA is TGTGCCTGGAGTGTAAGAGGACAGGGTAATCGTGGGACCCAGTACTTC.

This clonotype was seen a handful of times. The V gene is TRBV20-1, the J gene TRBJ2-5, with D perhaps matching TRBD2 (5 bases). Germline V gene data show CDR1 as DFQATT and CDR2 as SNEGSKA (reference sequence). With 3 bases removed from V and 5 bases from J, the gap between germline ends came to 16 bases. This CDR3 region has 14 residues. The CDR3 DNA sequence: TGCAGTGCTAGCGAAACCGACTGGAGGGAGACCCAGTACTTC. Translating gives CSASETDWRETQYF.

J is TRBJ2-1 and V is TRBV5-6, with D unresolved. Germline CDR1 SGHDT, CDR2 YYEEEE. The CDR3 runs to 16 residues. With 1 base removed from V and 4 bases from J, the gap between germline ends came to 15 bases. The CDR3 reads CASSLSARGWYNEQFF. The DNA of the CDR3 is TGTGCCAGCAGCTTGTCTGCGAGAGGTTGGTACAATGAGCAGTTCTTC.

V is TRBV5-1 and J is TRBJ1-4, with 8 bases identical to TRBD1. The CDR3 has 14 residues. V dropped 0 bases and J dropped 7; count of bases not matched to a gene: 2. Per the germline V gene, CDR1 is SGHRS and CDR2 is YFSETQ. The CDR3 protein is CASSLGQGSEKLFF. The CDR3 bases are TGCGCCAGCAGCTTGGGACAGGGGAGTGAAAAACTGTTTTTT.

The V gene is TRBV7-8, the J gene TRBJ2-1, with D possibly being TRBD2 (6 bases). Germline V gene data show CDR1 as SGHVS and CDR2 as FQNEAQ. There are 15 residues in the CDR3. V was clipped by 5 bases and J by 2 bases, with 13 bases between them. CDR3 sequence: CASSPNPGAYNEQFF. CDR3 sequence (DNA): TGTGCCAGCAGCCCAAACCCGGGGGCCTACAATGAGCAGTTCTTC.

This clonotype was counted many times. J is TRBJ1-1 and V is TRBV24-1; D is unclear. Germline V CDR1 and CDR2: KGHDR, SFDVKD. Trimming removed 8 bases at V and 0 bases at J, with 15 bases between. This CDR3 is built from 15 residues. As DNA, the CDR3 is TGTGCCACCAATCGGACGGGCGGTATGAACACTGAAGCTTTCTTT. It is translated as CATNRTGGMNTEAFF.

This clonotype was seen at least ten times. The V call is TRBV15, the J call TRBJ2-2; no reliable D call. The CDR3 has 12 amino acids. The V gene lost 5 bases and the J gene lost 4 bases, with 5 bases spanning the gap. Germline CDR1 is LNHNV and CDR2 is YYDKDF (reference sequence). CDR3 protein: CATSGLTGELFF. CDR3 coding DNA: TGTGCCACCAGCGGTCTCACCGGGGAGCTGTTTTTT.

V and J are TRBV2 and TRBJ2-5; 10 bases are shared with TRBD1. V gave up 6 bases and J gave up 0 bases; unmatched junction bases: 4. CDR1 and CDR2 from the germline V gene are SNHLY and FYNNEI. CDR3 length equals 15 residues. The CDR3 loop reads CASSLGQGHQETQYF. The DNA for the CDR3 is TGTGCCAGCAGCCTGGGACAGGGGCACCAAGAGACCCAGTACTTC.

The DNA of the CDR3 is TGCAGTGCTAGGGCCGGAAGGGGTGCCATCCAAGAGACCCAGTACTTC. This encodes CSARAGRGAIQETQYF. This sequence joins TRBV20-1 and TRBJ2-5; TRBD1 might be the D (5 bases). The V end lost 3 bases, the J end lost 1 base, and 18 bases lay between the germline ends. The CDR3 sequence is 16 residues long. Germline CDR1 and CDR2: DFQATT and SNEGSKA (reference sequence).

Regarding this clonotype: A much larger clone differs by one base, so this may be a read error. In DNA, the CDR3 is TGCAGTGCTAGGGCGGCGGTGGGGGGGATCAGGGAGACCCAGTACTTC. Its translation is CSARAAVGGIRETQYF. V gene TRBV20-1 combines with J gene TRBJ2-5; 7 nucleotides line up with TRBD2. The V gene's germline CDR1 is DFQATT and CDR2 SNEGSKA (reference sequence). V shed 3 bases and J 5 bases; nucleotides not matched to a gene: 15. This CDR3 has 16 residues.

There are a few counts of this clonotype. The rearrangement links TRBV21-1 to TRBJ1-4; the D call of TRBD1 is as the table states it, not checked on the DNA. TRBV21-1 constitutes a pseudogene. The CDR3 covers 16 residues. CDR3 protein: CASSKEARGPSEKLFF. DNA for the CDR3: TGTGCCAGCAGCAAAGAAGCCCGGGGGCCAAGTGAAAAACTGTTTTTT.

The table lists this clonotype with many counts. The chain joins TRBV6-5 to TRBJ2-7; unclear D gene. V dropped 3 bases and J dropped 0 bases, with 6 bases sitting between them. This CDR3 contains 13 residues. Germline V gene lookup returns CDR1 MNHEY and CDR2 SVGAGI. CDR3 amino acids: CASSYRSSYEQYF. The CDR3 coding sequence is TGTGCCAGCAGTTATCGCAGCTCCTACGAGCAGTACTTC.

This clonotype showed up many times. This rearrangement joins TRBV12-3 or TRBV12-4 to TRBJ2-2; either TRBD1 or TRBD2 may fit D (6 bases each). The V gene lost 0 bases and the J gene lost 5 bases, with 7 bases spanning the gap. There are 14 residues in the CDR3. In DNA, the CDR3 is TGTGCCAGCAGTTTAGCAGGGGGGACCGGGGAGCTGTTTTTT. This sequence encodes CASSLAGGTGELFF.

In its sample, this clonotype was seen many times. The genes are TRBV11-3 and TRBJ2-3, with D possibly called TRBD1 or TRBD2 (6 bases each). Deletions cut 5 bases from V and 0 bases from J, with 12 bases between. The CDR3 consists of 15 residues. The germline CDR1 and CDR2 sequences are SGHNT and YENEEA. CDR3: CASSPGAPSTDTQYF. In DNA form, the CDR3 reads TGTGCCAGCAGCCCGGGGGCCCCTAGCACAGATACGCAGTATTTT.

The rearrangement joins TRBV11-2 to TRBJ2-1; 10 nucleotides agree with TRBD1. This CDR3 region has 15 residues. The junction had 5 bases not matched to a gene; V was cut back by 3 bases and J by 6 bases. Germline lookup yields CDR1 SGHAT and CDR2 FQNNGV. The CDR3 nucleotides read TGTGCCAGCAGCTTTTGGGACAGGGGCCTCAATGAGCAGTTCTTC. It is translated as CASSFWDRGLNEQFF.

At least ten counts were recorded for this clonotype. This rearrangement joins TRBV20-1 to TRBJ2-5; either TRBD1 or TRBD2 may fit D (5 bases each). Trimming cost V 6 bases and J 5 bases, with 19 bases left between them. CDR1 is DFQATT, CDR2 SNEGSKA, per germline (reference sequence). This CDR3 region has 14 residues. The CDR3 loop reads CSASGAGSGETQYF. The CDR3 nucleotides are TGCAGTGCCTCCGGGGCAGGGTCCGGGGAGACCCAGTACTTC.